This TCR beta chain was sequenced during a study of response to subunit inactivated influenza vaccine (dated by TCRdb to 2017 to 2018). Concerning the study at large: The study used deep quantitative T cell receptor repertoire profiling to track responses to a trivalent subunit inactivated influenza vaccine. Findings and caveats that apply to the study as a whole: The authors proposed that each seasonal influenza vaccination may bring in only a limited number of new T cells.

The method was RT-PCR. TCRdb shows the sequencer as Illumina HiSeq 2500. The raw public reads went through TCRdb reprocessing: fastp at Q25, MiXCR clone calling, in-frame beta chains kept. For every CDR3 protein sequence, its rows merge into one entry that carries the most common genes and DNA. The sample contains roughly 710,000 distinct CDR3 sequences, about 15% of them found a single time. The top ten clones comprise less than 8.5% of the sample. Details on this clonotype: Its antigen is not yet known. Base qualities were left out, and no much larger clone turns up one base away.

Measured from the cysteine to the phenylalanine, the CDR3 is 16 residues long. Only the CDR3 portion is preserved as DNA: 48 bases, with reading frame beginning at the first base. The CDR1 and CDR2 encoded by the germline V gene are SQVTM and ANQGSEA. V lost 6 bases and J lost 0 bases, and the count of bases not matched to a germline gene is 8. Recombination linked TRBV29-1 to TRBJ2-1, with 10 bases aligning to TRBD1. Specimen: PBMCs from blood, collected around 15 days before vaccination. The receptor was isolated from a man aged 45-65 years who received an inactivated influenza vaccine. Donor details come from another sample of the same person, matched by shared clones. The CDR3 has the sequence CSVGLGQGVSYNEQFF. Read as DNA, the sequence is TGCAGCGTCGGACTAGGACAGGGGGTCTCCTACAATGAGCAGTTCTTC.